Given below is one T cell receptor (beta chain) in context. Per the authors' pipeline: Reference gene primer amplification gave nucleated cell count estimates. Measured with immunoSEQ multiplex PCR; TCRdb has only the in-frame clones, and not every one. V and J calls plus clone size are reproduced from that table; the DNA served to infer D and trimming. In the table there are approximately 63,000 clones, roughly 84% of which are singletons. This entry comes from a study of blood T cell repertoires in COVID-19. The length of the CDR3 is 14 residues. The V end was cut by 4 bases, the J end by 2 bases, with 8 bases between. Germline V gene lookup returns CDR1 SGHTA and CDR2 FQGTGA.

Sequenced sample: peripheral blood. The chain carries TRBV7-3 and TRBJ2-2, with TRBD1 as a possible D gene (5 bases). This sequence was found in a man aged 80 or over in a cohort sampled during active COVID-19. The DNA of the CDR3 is TGTGCCAGCAGCTCCGACAGTAACACCGGGGAGCTGTTTTTT. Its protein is CASSSDSNTGELFF.